This is a list of T cell receptor beta chains from one sample in a study of T cell responses to AZD1222 COVID-19 vaccine. This table comes from immunoSEQ multiplex PCR, and its TCRdb copy is limited to in-frame clones, with some not included. The sample holds about 120,000 clones; almost 90% are singletons and the top ten take about 10%. Sequences were derived from peripheral blood, sampled on day 0 of AZD1222 vaccination. These receptors were collected from an adult in good health. Both conserved end residues are part of each CDR3.

V,CDR3
TRBV12-1,CASSSGQEDGELFF
TRBV1,CTSSKDVPSRGTGASNTIYF
TRBV27,CASSSRGMTEAFF
TRBV2,CASSDPGPQHF
TRBV28,CASVLGGGFSNQPQHF
TRBV6-5,CASSYSAWQESETQYF
TRBV21-1,CASSNDTRRATDTQYF
TRBV7-6,CASSRRGDEQFF
TRBV7-3,CASSPGQGRNEQFF
TRBV7-9,CASSQGTGGEISYEQYF
TRBV7-8,CASSLKRQGEFYGYTF
TRBV5-1,CASSPARSSYNEQFF
TRBV19,CASTLSHSGGYEQYF
TRBV7-2,CASSLVVSVNTGELFF
TRBV28,CASRTSTGINYGYTF
TRBV27,CASSLLGQAPEQYF
TRBV28,CASSFVTSEGSGELFF
TRBV27,CASNLGLAEFYNEQFF
TRBV2,CASSGSGGELFF
TRBV23-1,CASSQTYIHTPGAFF
TRBV7-3,CASSLRGRNTEAFF
TRBV24-1,CATSREGNTDTQYF
TRBV19,CASSSKQSSYEQYF
TRBV28,CASSQTGFGYTF
TRBV5-6,CASSLTGGFGYTF
TRBV5-4,CASSPGLGGGDPFSGNTIYF
TRBV5-4,CASSLRGPSYNEQFF
TRBV15,CATSRDRGLETQYF
TRBV29-1,CSAGLVLNTGELFF
TRBV5-5,CASSLQVYEQYF
TRBV18,CASSKGRRPEAFF
TRBV7-9,CASSATGQGSYNEQFF
TRBV28,CASSSHGDYGYTF
TRBV19,CASSIPRQDNEQFF
TRBV6-1,CASSDQYRGISNEKLFF
TRBV5-1,CASSGVTGTGPGNTIYF
TRBV7-9,CASSLGQNYGYTF
TRBV7-9,CASSQTGLYGYTF
TRBV7-2,CASSLRRGNNEQFF
TRBV18,CASSPPMRVYEQYF